A single T cell receptor beta chain is shown here with its context. Its antigen is currently unknown. Thyroid surgery was performed in patients who had received no treatment beforehand. These data originate in a study of metastatic and nonmetastatic thyroid tumors. At the level of the study: Repertoires from malignant and benign thyroid patients were compared across blood and tumor or nodule tissue.

In the original processing: Differences in CDR3 between clinicopathological groups were drawn on to build a classifier intended to discriminate distant-metastatic papillary thyroid cancer patients. TCRdb ran MiXCR on the PCR reads. In this record, the V and J calls reflect TCRdb's handling and not the investigators' own analysis. Among about 18,000 clones, less than 25% were seen once, and the ten largest hold about a sixth. Study results and limitations: Malignant thyroid tumors reportedly exceeded benign nodules significantly in TCR beta diversity, with the difference appearing in blood and tumor.

CDR3 size: 13 residues. The ends were cut back, 5 bases at V and 7 bases at J, with 12 bases in the middle. The sequence was obtained from a female donor with papillary thyroid cancer or a benign thyroid nodule (not recorded which). Some clones in this sample may be carry-over from other donors' samples. The sequenced material came from tumor tissue. This chain connects TRBV12-3 or TRBV12-4 to TRBJ2-4, with D possibly TRBD2 on 6 matching bases. The CDR3, as DNA: TGTGCCAGCAGTCTCCTGGAGGGTAACATTCAGTACTTC. The encoded protein is CASSLLEGNIQYF.